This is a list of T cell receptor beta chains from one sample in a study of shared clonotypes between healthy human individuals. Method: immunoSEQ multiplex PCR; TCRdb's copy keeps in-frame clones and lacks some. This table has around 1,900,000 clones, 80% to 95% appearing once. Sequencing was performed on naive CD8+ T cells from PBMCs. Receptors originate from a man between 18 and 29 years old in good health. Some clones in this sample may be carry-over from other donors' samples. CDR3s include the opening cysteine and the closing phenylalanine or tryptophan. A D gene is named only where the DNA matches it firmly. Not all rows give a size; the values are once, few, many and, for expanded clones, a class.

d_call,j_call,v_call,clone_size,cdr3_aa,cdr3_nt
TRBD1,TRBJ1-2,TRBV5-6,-,CASSYPIPGTANYGYTF,TGTGCCAGCAGCTATCCCATTCCCGGGACAGCTAACTATGGCTACACCTTC
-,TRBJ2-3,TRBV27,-,CASSPTDLIPTDTQYF,TGTGCCAGCAGTCCTACGGACCTCATACCCACAGATACGCAGTATTTT
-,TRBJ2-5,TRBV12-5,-,CASGLGLARETQYF,TGTGCTAGTGGTTTGGGCTTGGCCCGGGAGACCCAGTACTTC
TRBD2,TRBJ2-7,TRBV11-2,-,CASSPGGAREQYF,TGTGCCAGCAGCCCGGGAGGCGCGAGGGAGCAGTACTTC
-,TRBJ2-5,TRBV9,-,CASSVDTSRGETQYF,TGTGCCAGCAGCGTAGATACTAGCAGAGGAGAGACCCAGTACTTC
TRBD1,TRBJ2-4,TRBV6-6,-,CASTPTGVAKNIQYF,TGTGCCAGCACCCCCACAGGGGTAGCCAAAAACATTCAGTACTTC
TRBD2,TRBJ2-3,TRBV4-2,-,CASSPRASGRADTQYF,TGTGCCAGCAGCCCCAGAGCTAGCGGGAGGGCAGATACGCAGTATTTT
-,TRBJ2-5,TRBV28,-,CASSLRVGQETQYF,TGTGCCAGCAGTTTAAGGGTAGGCCAAGAGACCCAGTACTTC
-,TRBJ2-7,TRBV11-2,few,CASSLDLDRASYEQYF,TGTGCCAGCAGCTTAGACCTGGACCGAGCCTCCTACGAGCAGTACTTC
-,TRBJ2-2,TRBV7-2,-,CASSLVANTGELFF,TGTGCCAGCAGCTTAGTTGCAAACACCGGGGAGCTGTTTTTT
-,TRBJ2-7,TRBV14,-,CASSPNLGPGTYEQYF,TGTGCCAGCAGCCCGAACCTCGGACCCGGCACCTACGAGCAGTACTTC
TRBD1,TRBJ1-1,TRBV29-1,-,CSVAWTGNTEAFF,TGCAGCGTTGCCTGGACAGGGAACACTGAAGCTTTCTTT
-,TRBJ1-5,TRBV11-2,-,CASSSTPQGGGPQHF,TGTGCCAGCAGCTCTACCCCCCAGGGCGGCGGGCCCCAGCATTTT
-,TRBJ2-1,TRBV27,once,CASSPSEGDAYNEQFF,TGTGCCAGCAGTCCCTCGGAGGGCGACGCCTACAATGAGCAGTTCTTC
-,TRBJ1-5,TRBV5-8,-,CASSSQDGGEPQHF,TGTGCCAGCAGCTCGCAGGACGGGGGGGAGCCCCAGCATTTT
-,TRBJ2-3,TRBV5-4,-,CASSSLQRSTDTQYF,TGTGCCAGCAGCTCACTCCAGCGGTCCACAGATACGCAGTATTTT
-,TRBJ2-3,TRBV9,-,CASSVGSRVHTDTQYF,TGTGCCAGCAGCGTAGGTTCCAGGGTACACACAGATACGCAGTATTTT
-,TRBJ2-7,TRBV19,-,CASTPPSNVSYEQYF,TGTGCCAGTACCCCCCCGAGCAATGTATCCTACGAGCAGTACTTC
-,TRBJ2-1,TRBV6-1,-,CASSEENFNNEQFF,TGTGCCAGCAGTGAAGAGAACTTTAACAATGAGCAGTTCTTC
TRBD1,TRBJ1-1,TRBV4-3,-,CASSPKDRGGTEAFF,TGCGCCAGCAGCCCGAAGGACAGGGGGGGCACTGAAGCTTTCTTT
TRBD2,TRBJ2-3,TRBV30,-,CAWSLTSGSTDTQYF,TGTGCCTGGAGTCTGACTAGCGGGAGCACAGATACGCAGTATTTT
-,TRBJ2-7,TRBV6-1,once,CASSATTSGVYEQYF,TGTGCCAGCAGTGCGACGACTAGTGGAGTTTACGAGCAGTACTTC
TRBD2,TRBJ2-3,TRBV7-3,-,CASSYPGLAGLADTQYF,TGTGCCAGCAGCTACCCGGGACTAGCGGGATTGGCAGATACGCAGTATTTT
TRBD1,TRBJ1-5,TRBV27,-,CASSLQAGQGHSQPQHF,TGTGCCAGCAGTTTACAAGCGGGACAGGGGCACAGTCAGCCCCAGCATTTT
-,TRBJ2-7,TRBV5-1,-,CASSPALASATYEQYF,TGCGCCAGCAGCCCGGCCTTAGCGTCGGCTACCTACGAGCAGTACTTC
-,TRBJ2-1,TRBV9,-,CASSPYRGEQFF,TGTGCCAGCAGCCCCTATCGGGGAGAGCAGTTCTTC
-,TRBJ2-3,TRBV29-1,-,CSAGAEEFTDTQYF,TGCAGCGCCGGGGCCGAGGAATTCACAGATACGCAGTATTTT
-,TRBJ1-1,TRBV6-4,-,CASTIGGNTEAFF,TGTGCCAGCACAATCGGGGGGAACACTGAAGCTTTCTTT
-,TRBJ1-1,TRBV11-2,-,CASSLGWVVGTEAFF,TGTGCCAGCAGCTTAGGATGGGTGGTGGGAACTGAAGCTTTCTTT
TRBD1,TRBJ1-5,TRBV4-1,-,CASSQGQGRWPQHF,TGCGCCAGCAGCCAAGGACAGGGGAGATGGCCCCAGCATTTT
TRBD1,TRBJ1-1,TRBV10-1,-,CASSERADRGHEAFF,TGCGCCAGCAGTGAGAGGGCGGACAGGGGGCATGAAGCTTTCTTT
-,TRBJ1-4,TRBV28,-,CASTEGANEKLFF,TGTGCCAGCACGGAGGGAGCTAATGAAAAACTGTTTTTT
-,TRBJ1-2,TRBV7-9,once,CASSLSIGARGYTF,TGTGCCAGCAGCTTATCTATAGGGGCCCGGGGCTACACCTTC
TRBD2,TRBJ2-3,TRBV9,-,CASSEASGSADTQYF,TGTGCCAGCAGCGAGGCTAGCGGGAGCGCAGATACGCAGTATTTT
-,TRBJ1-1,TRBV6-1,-,CASRDRTGGTEAFF,TGTGCCAGCAGGGACAGAACTGGTGGCACTGAAGCTTTCTTT
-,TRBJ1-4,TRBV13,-,CASSFRQRGNEKLFF,TGTGCCAGCAGCTTCCGACAGCGGGGTAATGAAAAACTGTTTTTT
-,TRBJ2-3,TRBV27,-,CASSLRPGRGDTQYF,TGTGCCAGCAGTTTACGTCCGGGGCGCGGAGATACGCAGTATTTT
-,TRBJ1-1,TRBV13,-,CASSLEHMMNTEAFF,TGTGCCAGCAGCTTAGAGCACATGATGAACACTGAAGCTTTCTTT
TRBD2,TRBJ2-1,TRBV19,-,CASSIPGLALNEQFF,TGTGCCAGTAGTATTCCGGGACTAGCCCTCAATGAGCAGTTCTTC
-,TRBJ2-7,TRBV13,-,CASSLAIGTEGNYEQYF,TGTGCCAGCAGCTTAGCGATCGGGACCGAGGGGAACTACGAGCAGTACTTC
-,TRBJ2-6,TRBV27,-,CASTRLPSGANVLTF,TGTGCCAGCACCCGATTACCCTCTGGGGCCAACGTCCTGACTTTC
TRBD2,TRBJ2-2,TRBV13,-,CASSALAGGPKYTGELFF,TGTGCCAGCAGCGCCCTAGCGGGAGGGCCTAAGTACACCGGGGAGCTGTTTTTT
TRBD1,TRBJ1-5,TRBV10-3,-,CAISEDRGSNQPQHF,TGTGCCATCAGTGAGGACAGGGGAAGCAATCAGCCCCAGCATTTT
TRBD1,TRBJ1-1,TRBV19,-,CASSTDRVGTEAFF,TGTGCCAGTAGTACCGACAGGGTCGGCACTGAAGCTTTCTTT
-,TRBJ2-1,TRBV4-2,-,CASSQDDGGYNEQFF,TGTGCCAGCAGCCAAGATGACGGCGGATACAATGAGCAGTTCTTC
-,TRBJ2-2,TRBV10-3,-,CAISGPPTGELFF,TGTGCCATCAGCGGACCACCAACCGGGGAGCTGTTTTTT
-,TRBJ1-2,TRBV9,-,CASRQTGNSYGYTF,TGTGCCAGCAGGCAAACGGGGAACAGCTATGGCTACACCTTC
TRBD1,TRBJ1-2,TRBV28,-,CASSFLQGVWGYTF,TGTGCCAGCAGTTTCTTACAGGGGGTTTGGGGCTACACCTTC
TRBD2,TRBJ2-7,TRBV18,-,CASAELTSFYEQYF,TGTGCCAGCGCAGAATTGACTAGCTTTTACGAGCAGTACTTC
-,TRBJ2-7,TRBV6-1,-,CASIAGQGPAYEQYF,TGTGCCAGCATCGCCGGGCAGGGCCCTGCCTACGAGCAGTACTTC
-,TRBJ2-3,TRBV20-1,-,CSAKPDTQYF,TGCAGTGCTAAGCCAGATACGCAGTATTTT
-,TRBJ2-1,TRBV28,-,CASNTSPLAFNEQFF,TGTGCCAGCAATACAAGTCCACTAGCCTTCAATGAGCAGTTCTTC
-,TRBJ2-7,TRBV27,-,CASSLSPYGGEQYF,TGTGCCAGCAGTTTATCCCCGTATGGAGGCGAGCAGTACTTC
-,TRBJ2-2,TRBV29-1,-,CSAVRANTGELFF,TGCAGCGCTGTTAGAGCGAACACCGGGGAGCTGTTTTTT